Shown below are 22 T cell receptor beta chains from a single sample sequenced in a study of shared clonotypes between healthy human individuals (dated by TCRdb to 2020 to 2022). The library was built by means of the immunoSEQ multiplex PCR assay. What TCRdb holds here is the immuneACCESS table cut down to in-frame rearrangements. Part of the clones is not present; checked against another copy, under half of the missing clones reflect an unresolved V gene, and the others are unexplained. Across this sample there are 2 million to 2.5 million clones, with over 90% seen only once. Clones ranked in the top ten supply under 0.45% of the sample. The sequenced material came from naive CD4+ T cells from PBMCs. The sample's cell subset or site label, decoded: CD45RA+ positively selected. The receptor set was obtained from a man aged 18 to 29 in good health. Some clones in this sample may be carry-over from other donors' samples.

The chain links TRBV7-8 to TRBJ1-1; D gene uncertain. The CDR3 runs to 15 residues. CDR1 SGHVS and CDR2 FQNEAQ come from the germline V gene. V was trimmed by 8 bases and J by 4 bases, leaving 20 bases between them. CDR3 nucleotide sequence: TGTGCCAGCCAGCAACAGTTACTGAGGAGCACTGAAGCTTTCTTT. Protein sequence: CASQQQLLRSTEAFF.

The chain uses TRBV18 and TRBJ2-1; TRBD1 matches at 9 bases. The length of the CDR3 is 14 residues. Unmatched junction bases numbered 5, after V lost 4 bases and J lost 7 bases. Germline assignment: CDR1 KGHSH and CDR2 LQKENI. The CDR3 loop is CASSRTGVGNEQFF. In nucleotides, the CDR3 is TGTGCCAGCTCACGGACAGGGGTTGGTAATGAGCAGTTCTTC.

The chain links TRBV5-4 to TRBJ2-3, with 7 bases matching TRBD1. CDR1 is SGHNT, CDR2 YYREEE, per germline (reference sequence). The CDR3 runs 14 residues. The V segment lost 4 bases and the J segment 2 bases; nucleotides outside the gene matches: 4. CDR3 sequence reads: CASSPGQFTDTQYF. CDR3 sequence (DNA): TGTGCCAGCAGCCCGGGACAGTTCACAGATACGCAGTATTTT.

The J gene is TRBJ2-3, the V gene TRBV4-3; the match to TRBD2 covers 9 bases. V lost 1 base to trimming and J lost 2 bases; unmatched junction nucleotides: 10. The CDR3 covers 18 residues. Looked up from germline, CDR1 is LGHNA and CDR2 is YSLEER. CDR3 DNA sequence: TGCGCCAGCAGCCAAGTAGCCAGCGGGAGGTCTCCCACAGATACGCAGTATTTT. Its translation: CASSQVASGRSPTDTQYF.

CDR3 in amino acids: CASSQDPSGFGNQPQHF. For the CDR3, the DNA is TGCGCCAGCAGCCAAGACCCCTCAGGGTTTGGCAATCAGCCCCAGCATTTT. The chain employs TRBV4-1 and TRBJ1-5; possibly TRBD1 for D (5 bases). Trimming removed 0 bases from V and 2 bases from J, with 14 bases in between. Germline V gives CDR1 MGHRA, CDR2 YSYEKL. CDR3 size: 17 residues.

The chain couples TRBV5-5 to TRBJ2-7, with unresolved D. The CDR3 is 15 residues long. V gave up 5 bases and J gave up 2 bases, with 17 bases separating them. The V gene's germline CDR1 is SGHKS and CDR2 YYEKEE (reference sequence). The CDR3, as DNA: TGTGCCAGCAGACAACAACCCGGACCAACCTACGAGCAGTACTTC. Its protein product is CASRQQPGPTYEQYF.

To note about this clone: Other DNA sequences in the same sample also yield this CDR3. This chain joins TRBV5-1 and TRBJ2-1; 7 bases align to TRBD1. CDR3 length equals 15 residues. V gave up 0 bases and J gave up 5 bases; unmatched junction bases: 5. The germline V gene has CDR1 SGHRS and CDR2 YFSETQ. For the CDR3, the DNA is TGCGCCAGCAGCTTGGTCACAGGGGTAAACAATGAGCAGTTCTTC. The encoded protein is CASSLVTGVNNEQFF.

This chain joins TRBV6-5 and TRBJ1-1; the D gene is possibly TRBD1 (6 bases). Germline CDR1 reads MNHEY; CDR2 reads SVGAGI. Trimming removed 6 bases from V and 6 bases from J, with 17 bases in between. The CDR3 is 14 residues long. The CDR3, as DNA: TGTGCCAGCAGACGCGAGGGGGGATCGGCTGAAGCTTTCTTT. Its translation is CASRREGGSAEAFF.

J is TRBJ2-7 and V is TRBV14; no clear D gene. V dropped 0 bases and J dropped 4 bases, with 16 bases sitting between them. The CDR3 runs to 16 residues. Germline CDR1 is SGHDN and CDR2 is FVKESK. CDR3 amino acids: CASSQEAGFLLYEQYF. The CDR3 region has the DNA TGTGCCAGCAGCCAAGAGGCCGGGTTTTTATTGTACGAGCAGTACTTC.

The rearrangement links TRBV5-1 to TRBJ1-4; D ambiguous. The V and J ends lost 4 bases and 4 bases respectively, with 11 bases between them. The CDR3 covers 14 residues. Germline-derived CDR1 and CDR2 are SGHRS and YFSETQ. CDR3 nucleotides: TGCGCCAGCAGCAAAACGGCTATTAATGAAAAACTGTTTTTT. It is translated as CASSKTAINEKLFF.

The CDR3 nucleotides are TGTGCCAGCACCACCCTAGGGGGCGGATACGAGCAGTACTTC. Amino acids: CASTTLGGGYEQYF. V is TRBV6-1 and J is TRBJ2-7, with TRBD1 identical over 7 bases. Losses at the gene ends were 7 bases for V and 4 bases for J; bases not matched to a gene: 10. CDR1 MNHNS and CDR2 SASEGT come from the germline V gene. CDR3 size: 14 residues.

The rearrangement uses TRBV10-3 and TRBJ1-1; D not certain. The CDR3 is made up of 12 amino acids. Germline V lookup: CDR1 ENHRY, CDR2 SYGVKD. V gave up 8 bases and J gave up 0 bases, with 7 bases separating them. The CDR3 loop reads CAISDMNTEAFF. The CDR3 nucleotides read TGTGCCATCTCCGACATGAACACTGAAGCTTTCTTT.

The CDR3 reads CASSFRQGVQETQYF. CDR3 in DNA: TGTGCCAGCAGCTTCCGACAGGGGGTACAAGAGACCCAGTACTTC. The J gene is TRBJ2-5, the V gene TRBV7-8; TRBD1 matches at 9 bases. Per germline, CDR1 SGHVS and CDR2 FQNEAQ. The CDR3 loop spans 15 amino acids. The junction had 4 bases not matched to a gene; V was cut back by 3 bases and J by 2 bases.

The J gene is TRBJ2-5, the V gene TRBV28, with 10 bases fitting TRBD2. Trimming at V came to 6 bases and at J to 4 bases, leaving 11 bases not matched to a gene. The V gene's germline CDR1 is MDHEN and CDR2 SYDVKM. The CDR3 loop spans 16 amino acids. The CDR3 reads CASRPLLAGALETQYF. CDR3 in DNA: TGTGCCAGCAGACCCCTTCTAGCGGGAGCTCTAGAGACCCAGTACTTC.

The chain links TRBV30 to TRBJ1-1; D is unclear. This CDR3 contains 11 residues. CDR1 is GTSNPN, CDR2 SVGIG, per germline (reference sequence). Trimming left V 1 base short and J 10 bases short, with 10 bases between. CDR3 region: CAWSAGGGAFF. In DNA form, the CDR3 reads TGTGCCTGGAGTGCCGGTGGAGGAGCTTTCTTT. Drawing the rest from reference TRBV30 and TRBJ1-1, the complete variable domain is SQTIHQWPATLVQPVGSPLSLECTVEGTSNPNLYWYRQAAGRGLQLLFYSVGIGQISSEVPQNLSASRPQDRQFILSSKKLLLSDSGFYLCAWSAGGGAFFGQGTRLTVV.

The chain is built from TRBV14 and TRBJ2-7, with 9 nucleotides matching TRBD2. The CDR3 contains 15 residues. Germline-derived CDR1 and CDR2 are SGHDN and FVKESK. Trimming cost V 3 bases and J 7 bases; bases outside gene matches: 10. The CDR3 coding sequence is TGTGCCAGCAGCCACATGGCGGGAGGGCCGCGGGAGCAGTACTTC. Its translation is CASSHMAGGPREQYF.

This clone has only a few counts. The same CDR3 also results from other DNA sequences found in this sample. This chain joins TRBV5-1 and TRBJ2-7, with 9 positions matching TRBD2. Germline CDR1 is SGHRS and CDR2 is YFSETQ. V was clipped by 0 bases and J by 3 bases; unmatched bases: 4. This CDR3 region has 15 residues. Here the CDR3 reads CASSLGLAGLYEQYF. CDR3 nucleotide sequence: TGCGCCAGCAGCTTGGGCCTAGCGGGGCTCTACGAGCAGTACTTC.

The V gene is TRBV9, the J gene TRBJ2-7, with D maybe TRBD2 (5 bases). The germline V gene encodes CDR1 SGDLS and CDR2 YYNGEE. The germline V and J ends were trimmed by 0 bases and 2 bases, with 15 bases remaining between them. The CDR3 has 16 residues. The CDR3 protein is CASSVGLGSAPYEQYF. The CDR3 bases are TGTGCCAGCAGCGTAGGGCTTGGGAGTGCGCCCTACGAGCAGTACTTC.

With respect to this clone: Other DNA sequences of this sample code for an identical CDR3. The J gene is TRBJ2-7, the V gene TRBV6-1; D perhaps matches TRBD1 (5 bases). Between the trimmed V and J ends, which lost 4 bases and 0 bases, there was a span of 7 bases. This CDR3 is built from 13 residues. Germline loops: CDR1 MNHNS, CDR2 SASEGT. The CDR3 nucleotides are TGTGCCAGCAGTGTGACAGCCTCCTACGAGCAGTACTTC. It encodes CASSVTASYEQYF.

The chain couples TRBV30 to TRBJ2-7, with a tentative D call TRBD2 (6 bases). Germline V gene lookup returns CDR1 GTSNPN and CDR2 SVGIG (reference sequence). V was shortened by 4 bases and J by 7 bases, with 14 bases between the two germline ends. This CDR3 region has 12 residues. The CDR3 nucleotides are TGTGCCTGGACCACGGGCGCGGGAGAGCAGTACTTC. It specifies CAWTTGAGEQYF.

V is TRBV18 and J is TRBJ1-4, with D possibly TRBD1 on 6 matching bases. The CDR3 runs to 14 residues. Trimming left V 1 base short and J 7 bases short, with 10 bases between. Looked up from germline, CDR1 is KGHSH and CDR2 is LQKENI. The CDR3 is CASSPRGASEKLFF. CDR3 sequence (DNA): TGTGCCAGCTCACCACGGGGGGCAAGTGAAAAACTGTTTTTT.

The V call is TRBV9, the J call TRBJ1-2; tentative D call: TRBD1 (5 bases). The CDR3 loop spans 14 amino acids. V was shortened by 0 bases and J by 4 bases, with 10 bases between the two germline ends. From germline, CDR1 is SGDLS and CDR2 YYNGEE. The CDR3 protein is CASSVVDKAYGYTF. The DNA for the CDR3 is TGTGCCAGCAGCGTAGTGGACAAGGCCTATGGCTACACCTTC.